Described below is a single T cell receptor (beta chain) sequence and its context. The antigen is undetermined. Other DNA sequences from this sample encode an identical CDR3 as well. The sample originates from a study of shared clonotypes between healthy human individuals. Study background: The study enrolled a couple of women and a few men aged 18 to 49.

The CDR3 contains 13 residues. CDR1 is MDHEN, CDR2 SYDVKM, per germline. V lost 7 bases and J 3 bases, leaving 12 bases between the germline ends. An approximately 210 ng quantity of DNA, tens of thousands of T cell genomes, went into the sorted-subset replicate PCRs. Sequencing used immunoSEQ multiplex PCR; TCRdb keeps in-frame clones, though not all of them. Among about 1.1 million clones listed, 60% to 85% were seen once. Regarding the study as a whole: The small donor group covered limited genetic and exposure diversity.

The rearrangement links TRBV28 to TRBJ1-2; D may be TRBD1 (5 bases). Source material: memory CD4+ T cells from PBMCs. Stated subset: CD45RA-negative fraction. This clonotype originated in a man in his late teens or twenties in good health. Some clones in this sample may be carry-over from other donors' samples. The CDR3 sequence: CASIRDRDYGYTF. Written as DNA, the CDR3 is TGTGCCAGCATTAGAGACAGAGACTATGGCTACACCTTC.